Presented here are 21 T cell receptor beta chains from one specimen sequenced in a study of tumor-infiltrating lymphocytes in localized non-small cell lung cancer. TCRdb's copy holds only in-frame clones and misses some; the assay was immunoSEQ multiplex PCR. Among 13,000 to 15,000 clones listed, 65% to 75% were seen once. The sequencing input was uninvolved lung tissue not adjacent to the tumor. All receptors come from a human donor with non-small cell lung cancer.

V and J are TRBV30 and TRBJ1-2; D call uncertain. The CDR3 has 13 amino acids. Germline values: CDR1 GTSNPN, CDR2 SVGIG (reference sequence). Trimming removed 4 bases at V and 4 bases at J, with 13 bases between. DNA of the CDR3: TGTGCCTGGATTCGACCGGGAGGCTATGGCTACACCTTC. Its translation: CAWIRPGGYGYTF. The full variable domain, with the rest looked up from reference TRBV30 and TRBJ1-2, is SQTIHQWPATLVQPVGSPLSLECTVEGTSNPNLYWYRQAAGRGLQLLFYSVGIGQISSEVPQNLSASRPQDRQFILSSKKLLLSDSGFYLCAWIRPGGYGYTFGSGTRLTVV.

The chain uses TRBV5-1 and TRBJ2-1; 9 nucleotides match TRBD1. This CDR3 has 16 amino acids. Trimming took 0 bases from V and 4 from J; bases not matched to a gene: 5. Germline assignment: CDR1 SGHRS and CDR2 YFSETQ. The CDR3 here is CASSLERTGVYNEQFF. In DNA form, the CDR3 reads TGCGCCAGCAGCTTGGAAAGGACAGGGGTATACAATGAGCAGTTCTTC.

The V gene is TRBV2, the J gene TRBJ1-1; D is uncertain. Germline CDR1 is SNHLY and CDR2 is FYNNEI. The V gene lost 7 bases and the J gene lost 2 bases, with 5 bases spanning the gap. The CDR3 contains 11 residues. Here the CDR3 DNA reads TGTGCCAGCACAGGCAACACTGAAGCTTTCTTT. The encoded protein is CASTGNTEAFF.

The J gene is TRBJ2-5, the V gene TRBV19; no definite D call. The CDR3 has 15 residues. V was pared by 3 bases and J by 0 bases, with 11 bases between. CDR1 LNHDA and CDR2 SQIVND come from the germline V gene (reference sequence). In DNA form, the CDR3 reads TGTGCCAGTAGTATTAGTTCTGGGAACCAAGAGACCCAGTACTTC. Translation gives CASSISSGNQETQYF.

V is TRBV7-8 and J is TRBJ1-1; D is undetermined. Between the trimmed V and J ends, which lost 1 base and 5 bases, there was a span of 11 bases. The CDR3 totals 14 residues. Germline assignment: CDR1 SGHVS and CDR2 FQNEAQ. For the CDR3, the DNA is TGTGCCAGCAGCTTAGGTGGGTCGGGGACTGAAGCTTTCTTT. Translated, it gives CASSLGGSGTEAFF.

V and J are TRBV19 and TRBJ2-5; D is possibly TRBD2 (6 bases). Germline CDR1 LNHDA, CDR2 SQIVND (reference sequence). This CDR3 has 15 residues. V was trimmed by 4 bases and J by 2 bases, leaving 14 bases between them. Written as DNA, the CDR3 is TGTGCCAGTAGTAGGGGCGGGGACGGACAAGAGACCCAGTACTTC. It codes for CASSRGGDGQETQYF. Complete variable domain (other parts from reference TRBV19 and TRBJ2-5): DGGITQSPKYLFRKEGQNVTLSCEQNLNHDAMYWYRQDPGQGLRLIYYSQIVNDFQKGDIAEGYSVSREKKESFPLTVTSAQKNPTAFYLCASSRGGDGQETQYFGPGTRLLVL.

The genes are TRBV30 and TRBJ1-5, with D perhaps TRBD1 (5 bases). CDR1 is GTSNPN, CDR2 SVGIG, per germline (reference sequence). V gave up 2 bases and J gave up 4 bases, with 12 bases separating them. This CDR3 spans 14 amino acids. The CDR3 region has the DNA TGTGCCTGGAGTTCCCTCGGGGGGAATCAGCCCCAGCATTTT. Translation gives CAWSSLGGNQPQHF. Using reference TRBV30 and TRBJ1-5 for the parts outside the CDR3, the full variable domain is SQTIHQWPATLVQPVGSPLSLECTVEGTSNPNLYWYRQAAGRGLQLLFYSVGIGQISSEVPQNLSASRPQDRQFILSSKKLLLSDSGFYLCAWSSLGGNQPQHFGDGTRLSIL.

The gene calls are TRBV5-6 and TRBJ1-6; possible D gene TRBD1, 5 bases. The length of the CDR3 is 15 residues. V lost 0 bases and J lost 9, with 13 bases in between. Germline V gene data show CDR1 as SGHDT and CDR2 as YYEEEE. The chain's CDR3 is CASSLVGGKVSPLHF. CDR3 bases: TGTGCCAGCAGCTTGGTTGGGGGGAAGGTTTCACCCCTCCACTTT.

The gene calls are TRBV27 and TRBJ1-2; D ambiguous. CDR1 MNHEY and CDR2 SMNVEV come from the germline V gene (reference sequence). The CDR3 covers 15 residues. Trimming removed 2 bases at V and 5 bases at J, with 15 bases between. The CDR3 nucleotides are TGTGCCAGCAGTTTAAGGCGGGAGACGGGGTATGGCTACACCTTC. Protein product: CASSLRRETGYGYTF.

This clone turned up a few times. This sequence joins TRBV6-5 and TRBJ1-1; D unclear. V gave up 1 base and J gave up 7 bases, with 10 bases separating them. The CDR3 spans 13 residues. Germline-derived CDR1 and CDR2 are MNHEY and SVGAGI. The CDR3 DNA reads TGTGCCAGCAGTTACTTCACCGGCGGTGAAGCTTTCTTT. Translating gives CASSYFTGGEAFF.

This sequence joins TRBV30 and TRBJ2-5; D ambiguous. From germline, CDR1 is GTSNPN and CDR2 SVGIG (reference sequence). The CDR3 consists of 12 residues. V shed 0 bases and J shed 4 bases, with 6 bases lying between them. The CDR3 loop reads CAWSVSRETQYF. In DNA form, the CDR3 reads TGTGCCTGGAGTGTGTCCCGAGAGACCCAGTACTTC.

The table lists this clone with a count of one. The chain links TRBV2 to TRBJ1-1; possible D gene TRBD1, 6 bases. Germline V gene sequence: CDR1 SNHLY, CDR2 FYNNEI. Trimming shortened V by 7 bases and J by 1 base, and 7 bases separated the two germline ends. The CDR3 covers 12 residues. DNA of the CDR3: TGTGCCAGCACACAGGGGAACACTGAAGCTTTCTTT. Its protein is CASTQGNTEAFF.

The chain has TRBV5-1 and TRBJ1-2; D is uncertain. Trimming pared 0 bases from V and 4 bases from J, leaving 16 bases between. The CDR3 length is 16 residues. CDR1 is SGHRS, CDR2 YFSETQ, per germline. CDR3 coding DNA: TGCGCCAGCAGCTTGGAGGCCTGGGTGGATGCCTATGGCTACACCTTC. Translation gives CASSLEAWVDAYGYTF.

This sequence joins TRBV7-6 and TRBJ2-7, with D possibly TRBD2 on 6 matching bases. With 5 bases removed from V and 2 bases from J, the gap between germline ends came to 13 bases. CDR1 SGHVS and CDR2 FNYEAQ come from the germline V gene. CDR3 length: 14 residues. Here the CDR3 DNA reads TGTGCCAGCAGCCCCGGGGAGGCCCCCTACGAGCAGTACTTC. It specifies CASSPGEAPYEQYF.

The chain couples TRBV5-5 to TRBJ2-5; the D is unclear. The CDR3 has 15 residues. The germline V and J ends were trimmed by 0 bases and 2 bases, with 11 bases remaining between them. CDR1 SGHKS and CDR2 YYEKEE come from the germline V gene (reference sequence). CDR3 in amino acids: CASSLADGPQETQYF. Written as DNA, the CDR3 is TGTGCCAGCAGCTTGGCCGACGGACCGCAAGAGACCCAGTACTTC.

J is TRBJ2-1 and V is TRBV5-1; TRBD1 might be the D (6 bases). CDR3 length: 14 residues. Germline CDR1 and CDR2: SGHRS and YFSETQ. Between the trimmed V and J ends, which lost 1 base and 2 bases, there was a span of 7 bases. The CDR3 here is CASSLTGPYNEQFF. The CDR3 nucleotides read TGCGCCAGCAGCTTGACAGGGCCCTACAATGAGCAGTTCTTC. The whole variable domain, remainder taken from reference TRBV5-1 and TRBJ2-1, is KAGVTQTPRYLIKTRGQQVTLSCSPISGHRSVSWYQQTPGQGLQFLFEYFSETQRNKGNFPGRFSGRQFSNSRSEMNVSTLELGDSALYLCASSLTGPYNEQFFGPGTRLTVL.

The chain couples TRBV4-3 to TRBJ1-2; D possibly corresponds to TRBD1 (6 bases). CDR3 length equals 17 residues. Germline CDR1 and CDR2: LGHNA and YSLEER. The ends were cut back, 0 bases at V and 4 bases at J, with 18 bases in the middle. Here the CDR3 DNA reads TGCGCCAGCAGCCAAGATGATCCAGGGGAAGTTTTCTATGGCTACACCTTC. Its translation is CASSQDDPGEVFYGYTF.

This clone was picked up one time. CDR3 nucleotide sequence: TGTGCCAGCAGTTACCACAATGAAAAACTGTTTTTT. Protein sequence: CASSYHNEKLFF. The chain has TRBV6-5 and TRBJ1-4; D remains unclear. CDR1 and CDR2 from the germline V gene are MNHEY and SVGAGI. Trimming stripped 2 bases from V and 5 bases from J, with 3 bases between. The CDR3 contains 12 residues.

The rearrangement links TRBV28 to TRBJ2-7, with 9 positions matching TRBD1. The germline CDR1 and CDR2 sequences are MDHEN and SYDVKM. This CDR3 comprises 15 residues. J lost 1 base, V lost 6 bases, and 7 bases had no gene match. CDR3 loop: CASRADRGASYEQYF. In DNA form, the CDR3 reads TGTGCCAGCAGGGCGGACAGGGGAGCATCCTACGAGCAGTACTTC.

This sequence joins TRBV7-2 and TRBJ2-7; 7 bases map to TRBD2. Germline V CDR1 and CDR2: SGHTA, FQGNSA. The CDR3 spans 16 residues. The ends lost 5 bases at V and 1 base at J; junction bases unmatched: 11. CDR3 sequence: CASSPWRGGSSYEQYF. In DNA, the CDR3 is TGTGCCAGCAGCCCTTGGAGGGGCGGGAGTTCCTACGAGCAGTACTTC.

The chain recombines TRBV4-1 with TRBJ1-5; D is uncertain. In germline, CDR1 is MGHRA, CDR2 YSYEKL. The CDR3 loop spans 17 amino acids. Trimming removed 1 base from V and 5 bases from J, with 18 bases in between. CDR3 coding DNA: TGCGCCAGCAGCCAAGGGATCGGCCCCGGAGGTGATCAGCCCCAGCATTTT. Protein product: CASSQGIGPGGDQPQHF.